This entry describes one TCR beta chain. What it recognizes is unknown. A read error may produce the germline difference seen at one junction end. These data belong to a study of blood T cells in healthy people across ages. Regarding the study as a whole: Higher diversity and more naive CD4+ cells were features of long-lived donors, compared to aged donors. Diversity estimates from one million T cells were considered underestimates. With age, beta diversity per million T cells declined roughly linearly, significantly by 40.

A second PCR, run for about 7 to 11 cycles, used a sample-barcoded 5' primer plus a J-beta primer mix. MiXCR, applied by TCRdb to the 5' RACE reads, yields one record per CDR3 protein. The sample yields around 1.1 million distinct CDR3 sequences, 30% to 40% seen once. The germline V gene encodes CDR1 MNHEY and CDR2 SVGAGI. The CDR3 has 14 residues. The genes are TRBV6-5 and TRBJ1-2; 7 positions agree with TRBD1. This TCR came from a young man in good health. Sequenced: blood. The CDR3 is CASSAGGGNYGNTF. For the CDR3, the DNA is TGTGCCAGCAGTGCAGGGGGTGGTAACTATGGCAACACCTTC.